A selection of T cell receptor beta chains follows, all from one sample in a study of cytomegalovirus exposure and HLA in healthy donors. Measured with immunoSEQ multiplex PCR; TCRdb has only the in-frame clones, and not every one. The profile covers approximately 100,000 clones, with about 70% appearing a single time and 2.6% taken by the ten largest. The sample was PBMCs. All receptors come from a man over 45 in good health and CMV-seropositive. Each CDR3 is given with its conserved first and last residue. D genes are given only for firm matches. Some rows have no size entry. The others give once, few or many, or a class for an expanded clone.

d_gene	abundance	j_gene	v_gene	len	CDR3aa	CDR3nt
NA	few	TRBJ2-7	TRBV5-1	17	CASSLEQGGGVSYEQYF	TGCGCCAGCAGCTTGGAGCAGGGAGGAGGGGTTTCCTACGAGCAGTACTTC
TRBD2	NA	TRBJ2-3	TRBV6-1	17	CASSEAELAGGVDTQYF	TGTGCCAGCAGTGAAGCGGAACTAGCGGGGGGAGTAGATACGCAGTATTTT
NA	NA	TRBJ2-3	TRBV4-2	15	CASSQAKRGLDTQYF	TGTGCCAGCAGCCAGGCAAAACGTGGTTTAGATACGCAGTATTTT
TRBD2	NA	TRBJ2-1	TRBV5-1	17	CASRSSGGAGSYNEQFF	TGCGCCAGCAGGTCTAGCGGGGGGGCCGGGTCCTACAATGAGCAGTTCTTC
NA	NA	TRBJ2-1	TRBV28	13	CASISGGFYEQFF	TGTGCCAGCATTTCTGGAGGATTCTATGAGCAGTTCTTC
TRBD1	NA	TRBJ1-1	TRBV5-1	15	CASSVNGQGPTEAFF	TGCGCCAGCAGTGTTAATGGACAGGGACCTACTGAAGCTTTCTTT
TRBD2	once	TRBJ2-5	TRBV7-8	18	CASSLAYKTGGPQKTQYF	TGTGCCAGCAGCTTAGCGTACAAGACGGGAGGGCCGCAAAAGACCCAGTACTTC
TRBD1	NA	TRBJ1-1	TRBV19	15	CASSAGDRRNTEAFF	TGTGCCAGTAGTGCCGGGGACAGACGGAACACTGAAGCTTTCTTT
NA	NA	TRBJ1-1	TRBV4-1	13	CASSHVGDTEAFF	TGCGCCAGCAGCCACGTGGGAGACACTGAAGCTTTCTTT
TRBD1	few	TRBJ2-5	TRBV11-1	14	CASGPGGVQETQYF	TGTGCCAGTGGGCCAGGGGGAGTCCAAGAGACCCAGTACTTC
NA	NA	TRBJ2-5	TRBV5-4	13	CASSLESGETQYF	TGTGCCAGCAGCTTGGAGTCGGGAGAGACCCAGTACTTC
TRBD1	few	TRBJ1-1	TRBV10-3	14	CAISTGQGVTEAFF	TGTGCCATCAGCACGGGACAGGGTGTAACTGAAGCTTTCTTT
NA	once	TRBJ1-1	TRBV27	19	CASSPSSGGGFWGGTEAFF	TGTGCCAGCAGTCCCTCCTCCGGAGGGGGGTTCTGGGGAGGGACTGAAGCTTTCTTT
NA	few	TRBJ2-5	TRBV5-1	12	CASSLQEETQYF	TGCGCCAGCAGCTTGCAGGAAGAGACCCAGTACTTC
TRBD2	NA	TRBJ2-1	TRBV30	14	CAWRGPAGGTEQFF	TGTGCCTGGAGAGGCCCGGCGGGAGGAACTGAGCAGTTCTTC
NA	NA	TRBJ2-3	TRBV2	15	CASSQGRDYTDTQYF	TGTGCCAGCAGTCAGGGGCGGGACTACACAGATACGCAGTATTTT
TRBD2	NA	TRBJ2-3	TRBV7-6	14	CASSLRSGGNTQYF	TGTGCCAGCAGCTTACGATCGGGAGGGAATACGCAGTATTTT
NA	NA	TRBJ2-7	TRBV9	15	CASSVASGGGGEQYF	TGTGCCAGCAGCGTAGCTTCCGGGGGAGGGGGCGAGCAGTACTTC
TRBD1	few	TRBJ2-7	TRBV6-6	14	CASSPSGTGYEQYF	TGTGCCAGCAGTCCCTCCGGGACAGGGTACGAGCAGTACTTC
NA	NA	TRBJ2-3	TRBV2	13	CASSGGGADTQYF	TGTGCCAGCAGTGGGGGGGGCGCAGATACGCAGTATTTT
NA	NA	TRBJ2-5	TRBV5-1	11	CASTYQETQYF	TGCGCCAGCACATACCAAGAGACCCAGTACTTC
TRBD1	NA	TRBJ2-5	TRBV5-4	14	CASSLTGGRETQYF	TGTGCCAGCAGCCTTACAGGGGGTAGAGAGACCCAGTACTTC
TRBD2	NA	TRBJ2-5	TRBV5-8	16	CASLQASGRIVGTQYF	TGTGCCAGCCTCCAGGCTAGCGGGAGAATAGTTGGGACCCAGTACTTC
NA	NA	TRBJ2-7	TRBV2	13	CASSDRDTYEQYF	TGTGCCAGCAGTGATAGGGACACCTACGAGCAGTACTTC
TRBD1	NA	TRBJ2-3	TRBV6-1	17	CASSDRTGSPFSDTQYF	TGTGCCAGCAGTGATAGGACAGGGAGCCCTTTTTCGGATACGCAGTATTTT
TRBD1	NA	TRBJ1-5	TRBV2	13	CASSPDRDQPQHF	TGTGCCAGCAGCCCCGACAGGGACCAGCCCCAGCATTTT
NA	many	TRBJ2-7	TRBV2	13	CASRWQEPYEQYF	TGTGCCAGCAGGTGGCAGGAACCCTACGAGCAGTACTTC
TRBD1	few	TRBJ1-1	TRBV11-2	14	CASSSRQGLTEAFF	TGTGCCAGCAGCTCACGACAGGGTTTGACTGAAGCTTTCTTT
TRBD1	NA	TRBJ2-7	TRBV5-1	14	CASSLEGTGVEQYF	TGCGCCAGCAGCTTGGAAGGGACAGGGGTAGAGCAGTACTTC
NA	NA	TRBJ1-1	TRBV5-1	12	CASSLPGIEAFF	TGCGCCAGCAGCTTGCCAGGGATTGAAGCTTTCTTT
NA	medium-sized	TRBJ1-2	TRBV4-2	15	CASSQGPGTNYGYTF	TGTGCCAGCAGCCAAGGTCCCGGGACAAACTATGGCTACACCTTC
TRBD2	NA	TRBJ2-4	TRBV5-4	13	CASSRGGANIQYF	TGTGCCAGCAGCCGGGGGGGGGCCAACATTCAGTACTTC
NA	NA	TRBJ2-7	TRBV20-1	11	CSAPDTYEQYF	TGCAGTGCCCCGGACACTTACGAGCAGTACTTC
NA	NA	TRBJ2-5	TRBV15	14	CATSRAGTSTGQYF	TGTGCCACCAGCAGAGCCGGGACTTCGACCGGGCAGTACTTC
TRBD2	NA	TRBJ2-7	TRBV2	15	CASSEVSGSPYEQYF	TGTGCCAGCAGTGAAGTAAGCGGGAGTCCCTACGAGCAGTACTTC
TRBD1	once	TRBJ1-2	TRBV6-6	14	CASSHGQGDYGYTF	TGTGCCAGCAGTCACGGACAGGGGGACTATGGCTACACCTTC
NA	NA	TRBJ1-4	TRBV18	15	CASSPTTGYDEKLFF	TGTGCCAGCTCACCGACGACAGGATATGATGAAAAACTGTTTTTT
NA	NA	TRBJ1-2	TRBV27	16	CASRDSGGQEGYGYTF	TGTGCCAGCAGAGACTCGGGAGGCCAGGAGGGGTATGGCTACACCTTC
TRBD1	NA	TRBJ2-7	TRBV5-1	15	CASSLTRTGGLEQYF	TGCGCCAGCAGCTTGACCCGGACAGGGGGCCTCGAGCAGTACTTC
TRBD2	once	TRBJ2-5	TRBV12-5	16	CASDPQGLAGPETQYF	TGTGCTAGTGACCCACAGGGACTAGCGGGTCCAGAGACCCAGTACTTC
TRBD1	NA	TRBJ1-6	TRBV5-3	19	CARRNGTGEMSRYNSPLHF	TGTGCCAGAAGGAACGGGACAGGGGAAATGTCGAGATATAATTCACCCCTCCACTTT
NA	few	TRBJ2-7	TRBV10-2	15	CASSVEAASSYEQYF	TGCGCCAGCAGTGTTGAGGCGGCAAGCTCCTACGAGCAGTACTTC
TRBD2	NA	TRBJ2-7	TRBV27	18	CASSRGRASGRLTYEQYF	TGTGCCAGCAGTCGAGGCAGGGCTAGCGGGAGGCTTACCTACGAGCAGTACTTC
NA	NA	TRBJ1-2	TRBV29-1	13	CSVDNISNGGYTF	TGCAGCGTTGATAACATCTCAAACGGGGGCTACACCTTC
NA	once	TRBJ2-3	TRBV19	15	CASSLRRTSTDTQYF	TGTGCCAGTAGCCTTAGGAGGACCAGCACAGATACGCAGTATTTT
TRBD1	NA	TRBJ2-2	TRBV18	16	CASSRQGALDTGELFF	TGTGCCAGCTCCCGACAGGGGGCGCTCGACACCGGGGAGCTGTTTTTT
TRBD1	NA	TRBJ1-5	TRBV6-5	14	CASRPNRGNQPQHF	TGTGCCAGCAGACCGAACAGGGGGAATCAGCCCCAGCATTTT
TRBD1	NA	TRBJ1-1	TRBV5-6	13	CASSSTGGAEAFF	TGTGCCAGCAGTAGTACAGGGGGCGCCGAAGCTTTCTTT
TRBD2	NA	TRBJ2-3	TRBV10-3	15	CAISGGGTSTDTQYF	TGTGCCATCAGTGGGGGGGGGACTAGCACAGATACGCAGTATTTT
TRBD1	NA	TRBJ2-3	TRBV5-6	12	CASSLGDRAGYF	TGTGCCAGCAGCTTGGGAGACAGGGCCGGATATTTT